These 27 T cell receptor beta chains share one sample of origin, sequenced in a study of human T cells and chemical hapten exposure. TCRdb re-called the RACE reads with MiXCR, one entry per CDR3 protein. The data contain about 110,000 distinct CDR3 sequences, roughly a tenth of them seen just once; the ten biggest clones take up approximately 3%. Stated time point: patch test 2, 6 weeks after DPC sensitization. Noted treatment: therapeutic diphenylcyclopropenone sensitization with weekly scalp DPC. The sequences come from whole blood, collected in connection with sensitization to the hapten diphenylcyclopropenone (DPC). The receptors derive from a woman between 35 and 50 years old with alopecia areata. Some clones in this sample may be carry-over from other donors' samples.

This clonotype was recorded a few times. This chain uses TRBV6-5 with TRBJ2-3; no firm D call. V gave up 0 bases and J gave up 2 bases, with 6 bases separating them. The CDR3 loop spans 14 amino acids. Germline V gives CDR1 MNHEY, CDR2 SVGAGI. The CDR3 is CASSYSRPTDTQYF. CDR3 bases: TGTGCCAGCAGTTACTCGAGACCCACAGATACGCAGTATTTT.

This clonotype was observed at least ten times. This rearrangement joins TRBV18 to TRBJ1-3, with D unresolved. Germline V gene data show CDR1 as KGHSH and CDR2 as LQKENI. V was clipped by 1 base and J by 5 bases, with 6 bases between them. The CDR3 length is 13 residues. In nucleotides, the CDR3 is TGTGCCAGCTCACCACAGGACCGAAACACCATATATTTT. This gives the protein CASSPQDRNTIYF.

Ten or more counts support this clonotype. The chain combines TRBV11-2 with TRBJ1-1; D gene uncertain. Trimming took 5 bases from V and 0 from J, leaving 19 bases between them. In germline, CDR1 is SGHAT, CDR2 FQNNGV. The CDR3 extends over 17 amino acids. The CDR3 nucleotides read TGTGCCAGCAGCCCGACGGGCGTCTTACTCCTGAACACTGAAGCTTTCTTT. The encoded protein is CASSPTGVLLLNTEAFF.

The chain joins TRBV28 to TRBJ2-2, with a weak D call TRBD1 (6 bases). Germline V gives CDR1 MDHEN, CDR2 SYDVKM. V was shortened by 7 bases and J by 4 bases, with 13 bases between the two germline ends. The CDR3 consists of 14 residues. The chain's CDR3 is CASKWTASTGELFF. CDR3 bases: TGTGCCAGCAAGTGGACAGCGAGCACCGGGGAGCTGTTTTTT.

This clonotype appeared many times. The chain links TRBV7-9 to TRBJ1-5, with 11 bases fitting TRBD1. Germline V gene data show CDR1 as SEHNR and CDR2 as FQNEAQ (reference sequence). CDR3 length: 15 amino acids. J gave up 6 bases and V 5 bases, and 6 bases lay outside the gene matches. CDR3 sequence reads: CASSPWTGGGQPQHF. The CDR3 nucleotides read TGTGCCAGCAGCCCCTGGACAGGGGGCGGTCAGCCCCAGCATTTT.

This clonotype has more than one count but fewer than ten. The CDR3 reads CASQGQGYEQYF. The CDR3 DNA reads TGTGCCAGCCAGGGACAGGGCTACGAGCAGTACTTC. The chain uses TRBV19 and TRBJ2-7; 9 bases fit TRBD1. V lost 9 bases and J lost 3; bases outside the gene matches: 3. Germline CDR1 reads LNHDA; CDR2 reads SQIVND (reference sequence). There are 12 residues in the CDR3.

This clonotype was counted only a few times. V and J are TRBV6-5 and TRBJ1-5; maybe TRBD1 (6 bases). Per germline, CDR1 MNHEY and CDR2 SVGAGI. V was clipped by 2 bases and J by 4 bases, with 9 bases between them. The CDR3 loop spans 14 amino acids. CDR3 amino acids: CASSYKGVNQPQHF. CDR3 nucleotide sequence: TGTGCCAGCAGTTACAAGGGGGTGAATCAGCCCCAGCATTTT.

This clonotype was observed many times. This chain uses TRBV2 with TRBJ1-2, with D hard to call. The CDR3 extends over 14 amino acids. Germline CDR1 and CDR2: SNHLY and FYNNEI. The germline V and J ends were trimmed by 8 bases and 8 bases, with 21 bases remaining between them. The CDR3 loop is CASGSGRLTGGYTF. The CDR3 DNA follows: TGTGCCAGCGGCTCGGGTCGACTCACGGGGGGCTACACCTTC.

This clonotype was seen many times. The V and J genes are TRBV7-9 and TRBJ2-5; D unresolved. Germline assignment: CDR1 SEHNR and CDR2 FQNEAQ (reference sequence). The germline V and J ends were trimmed by 5 bases and 7 bases, with 11 bases remaining between them. The length of the CDR3 is 12 residues. The CDR3 sequence: CASSPFSGTQYF. CDR3 sequence (DNA): TGTGCCAGCAGCCCCTTTTCGGGGACCCAGTACTTC.

This clonotype was picked up a small number of times. J is TRBJ2-1 and V is TRBV20-1, with 9 positions matching TRBD2. The CDR3 totals 14 residues. Looked up from germline, CDR1 is DFQATT and CDR2 is SNEGSKA (reference sequence). J gave up 4 bases and V 3 bases, and 4 bases lay outside the gene matches. This CDR3 is CSASGLAGYNEQFF. The CDR3 DNA follows: TGCAGTGCTAGTGGTCTAGCGGGGTACAATGAGCAGTTCTTC.

This clonotype was seen only once. A read error may explain this, as a much larger clone is one base away. The rearrangement joins TRBV28 to TRBJ1-1, with 8 bases matching TRBD1. CDR1 and CDR2 from the germline V gene are MDHEN and SYDVKM. The CDR3 contains 15 residues. CDR3 DNA sequence: TGTGCCAGCAGTACCACAGGGGGTTCAGAGACTGAAGTTTTCTTT. It is translated as CASSTTGGSETEVFF.

The chain combines TRBV12-3 or TRBV12-4 with TRBJ2-1; 8 positions match TRBD1. V shed 6 bases and J 4 bases; nucleotides not matched to a gene: 11. This CDR3 spans 16 amino acids. CDR3 loop: CASSPIGRTGYNEQFF. CDR3 bases: TGTGCCAGCAGCCCAATTGGAAGGACAGGGTACAATGAGCAGTTCTTC.

This clonotype occurred a few times. The chain carries TRBV6-2 or TRBV6-3 and TRBJ2-1, with TRBD1 matching 8 bases. Trimming at V came to 7 bases and at J to 9 bases, leaving 11 bases not matched to a gene. This CDR3 is built from 14 residues. Per germline, CDR1 MNHEY and CDR2 SVGEGT. The CDR3 loop reads CASIEDRAHLEQFF. Here the CDR3 DNA reads TGTGCCAGCATTGAGGACAGGGCGCATCTTGAGCAGTTCTTC.

Only a few counts were recorded for this clonotype. The chain carries TRBV2 and TRBJ2-3, with D uncertain. The CDR3 covers 13 residues. V lost 3 bases to trimming and J lost 4 bases, with 8 bases between them. Germline CDR1 and CDR2: SNHLY and FYNNEI. The CDR3 here is CASSDLPADTQYF. As DNA, the CDR3 is TGTGCCAGCAGTGACCTACCGGCAGATACGCAGTATTTT.

About this clonotype: A read error may explain this, as a much larger clone is one base away. The chain joins TRBV12-3 or TRBV12-4 to TRBJ1-2; TRBD1 aligns across 9 bases. CDR3 length: 12 residues. J lost 7 bases, V lost 6 bases, and 3 bases had no gene match. The CDR3, as DNA: TGTGCCAGCAGGGGGACAGGGTTTGGCTACACCTTC. This sequence encodes CASRGTGFGYTF.

The table lists this clonotype with a few counts. The V call is TRBV7-9, the J call TRBJ2-3, with 10 bases matching TRBD2. The ends lost 4 bases at V and 6 bases at J; junction bases unmatched: 16. CDR1 and CDR2 (germline): SEHNR, FQNEAQ (reference sequence). This CDR3 has 18 amino acids. The CDR3 DNA follows: TGTGCCAGCAGCTCGAGGGCTACTAGCGGGGCCGTTTTCGATACGCAGTATTTT. This encodes CASSSRATSGAVFDTQYF. Looking up the rest from reference TRBV7-9 and TRBJ2-3 gives the full variable domain: DTGVSQNPRHKITKRGQNVTFRCDPISEHNRLYWYRQTLGQGPEFLTYFQNEAQLEKSRLLSDRFSAERPKGSFSTLEIQRTEQGDSAMYLCASSSRATSGAVFDTQYFGPGTRLTVL.

The chain couples TRBV4-3 to TRBJ2-5; D may be TRBD2 (6 bases). V dropped 8 bases and J dropped 2 bases, with 12 bases sitting between them. CDR3 size: 13 residues. Looked up from germline, CDR1 is LGHNA and CDR2 is YSLEER. Here the CDR3 DNA reads TGCGCCAGCTCCCAACTAGCACAAGAGACCCAGTACTTC. Amino acid sequence: CASSQLAQETQYF.

J is TRBJ1-2 and V is TRBV29-1; TRBD1 aligns across 7 bases. The J segment lost 3 bases and the V segment lost 6 bases, leaving 10 bases of the junction unmatched. The V gene's germline CDR1 is SQVTM and CDR2 ANQGSEA. The CDR3 runs 14 residues. CDR3 bases: TGCAGCGTGGGAAAAGATACAGGGGACTATGGCTACACCTTC. Protein product: CSVGKDTGDYGYTF.

This clonotype was counted a few times. The chain is built from TRBV5-1 and TRBJ1-1; D gene unclear. Trimming stripped 1 base from V and 3 bases from J, with 16 bases between. The CDR3 spans 16 residues. The germline V gene has CDR1 SGHRS and CDR2 YFSETQ. The CDR3 nucleotides are TGCGCCAGCAGCTTGTCACGTTCTGGTACGGACACTGAAGCTTTCTTT. Amino acid sequence: CASSLSRSGTDTEAFF.

The rearrangement joins TRBV7-9 to TRBJ1-2, with D hard to call. The germline gives CDR1 SEHNR, CDR2 FQNEAQ (reference sequence). This CDR3 has 14 residues. V shed 2 bases and J shed 7 bases, with 14 bases lying between them. The CDR3 DNA is TGTGCCAGCAGCTTACTGAGAACAGCGGGTGGCTACACCTTC. As protein: CASSLLRTAGGYTF.

This clonotype was seen ten or more times. The chain recombines TRBV19 with TRBJ1-1, with TRBD1 matching over 7 bases. This CDR3 is built from 15 residues. V shed 6 bases and J 4 bases; nucleotides not matched to a gene: 11. Germline loops: CDR1 LNHDA, CDR2 SQIVND (reference sequence). The CDR3 loop is CASSPTGWPGTEAFF. CDR3 sequence (DNA): TGTGCCAGTAGCCCGACAGGGTGGCCGGGCACTGAAGCTTTCTTT.

This clonotype was detected only a few times. The V gene is TRBV7-3, the J gene TRBJ2-1; D gene unclear. Trimming shortened V by 4 bases and J by 6 bases, and 7 bases separated the two germline ends. There are 12 residues in the CDR3. Germline V gene lookup returns CDR1 SGHTA and CDR2 FQGTGA. In nucleotides, the CDR3 is TGTGCCAGCAGCTACGCAGCCAATGAGCAGTTCTTC. It specifies CASSYAANEQFF.

Many counts were recorded for this clonotype. This sequence joins TRBV6-5 and TRBJ1-1; D remains ambiguous. Germline V lookup: CDR1 MNHEY, CDR2 SVGAGI. Trimming stripped 6 bases from V and 4 bases from J, with 18 bases between. The CDR3 has 15 residues. CDR3 DNA: TGTGCCAGCAGCCGAAATGGGTACTTGGGCACTGAAGCTTTCTTT. Residues: CASSRNGYLGTEAFF.

This chain connects TRBV20-1 to TRBJ1-5; D gene uncertain. CDR3 length: 16 amino acids. The V gene's germline CDR1 is DFQATT and CDR2 SNEGSKA (reference sequence). V lost 0 bases to trimming and J lost 6 bases, with 18 bases between them. The CDR3 sequence is CSARDISRSDVQPQHF. CDR3 in DNA: TGCAGTGCTAGAGATATCTCGAGGTCGGACGTTCAGCCCCAGCATTTT.

This clonotype was counted a few times. The chain has TRBV28 and TRBJ2-1; no firm D call. Looked up from germline, CDR1 is MDHEN and CDR2 is SYDVKM. V was shortened by 6 bases and J by 8 bases, with 8 bases between the two germline ends. CDR3 size: 11 residues. CDR3 sequence: CASRSNYEQFF. For the CDR3, the DNA is TGTGCCAGCAGGAGTAACTATGAGCAGTTCTTC.

The table lists this clonotype with many counts. The V gene is TRBV27, the J gene TRBJ1-1; maybe TRBD1 (6 bases). CDR3 length: 17 amino acids. In germline, CDR1 is MNHEY, CDR2 SMNVEV (reference sequence). Trimming removed 7 bases at V and 3 bases at J, with 24 bases between. CDR3 nucleotide sequence: TGTGCCAGCAACCGACCAGGACAGCCCAGTCGGTACACTGAAGCTTTCTTT. It is translated as CASNRPGQPSRYTEAFF.

The chain recombines TRBV11-2 with TRBJ2-2; D might be TRBD1 (5 bases). The V and J ends lost 5 bases and 0 bases respectively, with 13 bases between them. The CDR3 has 16 residues. Germline CDR1 reads SGHAT; CDR2 reads FQNNGV. The DNA of the CDR3 is TGTGCCAGCAGCCAACGTGGGGCGACGAACACCGGGGAGCTGTTTTTT. This gives the protein CASSQRGATNTGELFF. The full variable domain, in which reference TRBV11-2 and TRBJ2-2 provide the parts outside the CDR3, is EAGVAQSPRYKIIEKRQSVAFWCNPISGHATLYWYQQILGQGPKLLIQFQNNGVVDDSQLPKDRFSAERLKGVDSTLKIQPAKLEDSAVYLCASSQRGATNTGELFFGEGSRLTVL.